Listed below are T cell receptor beta chains from one sample, sequenced in a study of CD8 T cells in ankylosing spondylitis. From the 5' RACE reads, TCRdb called clonotypes with MiXCR, one entry per CDR3 protein. There are approximately 220,000 distinct CDR3 sequences in the sample; about 10% occur only once, and 21% lies in the top ten. The sample consisted of blood, either unsorted or a sorted T cell fraction (not recorded which). The receptors come from a male donor with ankylosing spondylitis or in good health (not recorded which). Each CDR3 is given with its conserved first and last residue. The D gene is left open where the match is weak. Clone size is stated in some rows and not others, as once, few, many or a class when expanded.

V,size,D,J,CDR3,DNA
TRBV5-1,many,.,TRBJ1-6,CASSLKGEWNSPLHF,TGCGCCAGCAGCTTAAAGGGGGAATGGAATTCACCCCTCCACTTT
TRBV7-8,many,TRBD1,TRBJ2-6,CASGDRPPYSGANVLTF,TGTGCCAGCGGGGACAGGCCTCCCTACTCTGGGGCCAACGTCCTGACTTTC
TRBV7-2,many,.,TRBJ1-5,CASSLAGREPQPQHF,TGTGCCAGCAGCTTAGCGGGCAGGGAGCCTCAGCCCCAGCATTTT
TRBV20-1,many,.,TRBJ2-3,CSAHGQNTDTQYF,TGCAGTGCTCACGGGCAGAACACAGATACGCAGTATTTT
TRBV7-9,.,.,TRBJ1-4,CASSPGAIEKLFF,TGTGCCAGCAGTCCCGGGGCCATCGAAAAACTGTTTTTT
TRBV24-1,many,TRBD2,TRBJ2-5,CATSDPRTSGQETQYF,TGTGCCACCAGTGATCCTCGGACTAGCGGACAAGAGACCCAGTACTTC
TRBV20-1,.,.,TRBJ1-1,CSANEGPQTFF,TGCAGTGCTAATGAGGGACCTCAAACTTTCTTT
TRBV9,.,.,TRBJ2-7,CASSPWAHGYEQYF,TGTGCCAGCAGCCCTTGGGCCCACGGGTACGAGCAGTACTTC
TRBV5-1,many,TRBD2,TRBJ2-7,CASSFAGAYEQYF,TGCGCCAGCAGCTTCGCGGGGGCCTACGAGCAGTACTTC
TRBV7-2,many,TRBD1,TRBJ2-2,CASSLAKRTGANTGELFF,TGTGCCAGCAGCTTAGCGAAACGGACAGGGGCGAACACCGGGGAGCTGTTTTTT
TRBV7-9,.,.,TRBJ2-2,CASSLEWVTGDLFF,TGTGCCAGCAGCTTAGAATGGGTCACCGGGGATTTGTTTTTT
TRBV12-3/TRBV12-4,few,TRBD1,TRBJ1-6,CASSLVQGDNSPLHF,TGTGCCAGCAGTTTAGTACAGGGGGATAATTCACCCCTCCACTTT
TRBV3-1,.,.,TRBJ2-2,CASSQVANTGELFF,TGTGCCAGCAGCCAGGTTGCGAACACCGGGGAGCTGTTTTTT
TRBV18,few,TRBD2,TRBJ2-3,CASSPSAGGEDTQYF,TGTGCCAGCTCACCATCAGCGGGGGGCGAAGATACGCAGTATTTT
TRBV29-1,few,.,TRBJ1-2,CSVGSSGPTNYGYTF,TGCAGCGTTGGATCGTCGGGACCGACTAACTATGGCTACACCTTC
TRBV5-1,few,.,TRBJ2-3,CASSLGQDLTDTQYF,TGCGCCAGCAGCTTGGGGCAGGACCTCACAGATACGCAGTATTTT
TRBV7-2,many,.,TRBJ2-5,CASSLVGADQETQYF,TGTGCCAGCAGCTTAGTAGGGGCAGACCAAGAGACCCAGTACTTC
TRBV28,.,.,TRBJ2-6,CASTDGGTGANVLTF,TGTGCCAGCACCGATGGGGGAACTGGGGCCAACGTCCTGACTTTC
TRBV27,few,.,TRBJ2-2,CASSLHLRTANTGELFF,TGTGCCAGCAGTTTGCATTTGAGGACAGCGAACACCGGGGAGCTGTTTTTT
TRBV7-2,.,TRBD1,TRBJ2-7,CASSSTTGGEQYF,TGTGCCAGCAGCTCCACGACAGGGGGCGAGCAGTACTTC
TRBV5-1,many,.,TRBJ1-6,CASSPDGGGSPLHF,TGCGCCAGCAGCCCGGACGGAGGGGGTTCACCCCTCCACTTT
TRBV20-1,few,.,TRBJ1-4,CSATRGDIGEKLFF,TGCAGTGCTACCCGGGGGGACATCGGTGAAAAACTGTTTTTT
TRBV12-3/TRBV12-4,.,TRBD1,TRBJ2-7,CASSFRLTDRDYEQYF,TGTGCCAGCAGTTTCCGCCTAACGGACAGGGACTACGAGCAGTACTTC
TRBV5-1,many,.,TRBJ2-5,CASSGDDQETQYF,TGCGCCAGCAGCGGGGACGATCAAGAGACCCAGTACTTC
TRBV12-3/TRBV12-4,many,TRBD2,TRBJ2-5,CASSLAASGETQYF,TGTGCCAGCAGTTTGGCGGCTAGCGGAGAGACCCAGTACTTC
TRBV14,many,.,TRBJ1-1,CASSQERVSDTEAFF,TGTGCCAGCAGCCAAGAGAGGGTGTCGGACACTGAAGCTTTCTTT
TRBV5-4,.,TRBD2,TRBJ2-3,CASSWDYSGTQYF,TGTGCCAGCAGCTGGGACTACTCCGGTACGCAGTATTTT
TRBV5-1,many,TRBD1,TRBJ2-1,CASSLVGGRSGQGNNEQFF,TGCGCCAGCAGCTTGGTCGGGGGTCGGTCGGGACAGGGGAACAATGAGCAGTTCTTC
TRBV9,many,TRBD2,TRBJ2-1,CASSVGGTSNEQFF,TGTGCCAGCAGCGTAGGTGGGACTAGCAATGAGCAGTTCTTC
TRBV12-3/TRBV12-4,many,.,TRBJ2-3,CASSGIKTDTQYF,TGTGCCAGCAGCGGCATAAAGACAGATACGCAGTATTTT
TRBV7-8,many,.,TRBJ1-6,CASSLEQWQGGYNSPLHF,TGTGCCAGCAGCTTAGAACAATGGCAGGGAGGGTATAATTCACCCCTCCACTTT